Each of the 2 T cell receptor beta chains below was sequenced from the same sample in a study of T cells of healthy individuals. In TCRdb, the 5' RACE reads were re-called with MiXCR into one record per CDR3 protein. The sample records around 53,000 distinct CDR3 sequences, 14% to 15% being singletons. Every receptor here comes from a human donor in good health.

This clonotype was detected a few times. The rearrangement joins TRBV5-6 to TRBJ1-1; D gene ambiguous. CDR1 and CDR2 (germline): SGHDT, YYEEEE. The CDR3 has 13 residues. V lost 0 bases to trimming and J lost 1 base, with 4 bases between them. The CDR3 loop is CASSLAANTEAFF. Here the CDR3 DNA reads TGTGCCAGCAGCTTGGCCGCGAACACTGAAGCTTTCTTT. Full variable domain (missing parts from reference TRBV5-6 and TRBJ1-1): DAGVTQSPTHLIKTRGQQVTLRCSPKSGHDTVSWYQQALGQGPQFIFQYYEEEERQRGNFPDRFSGHQFPNYSSELNVNALLLGDSALYLCASSLAANTEAFFGQGTRLTVV.

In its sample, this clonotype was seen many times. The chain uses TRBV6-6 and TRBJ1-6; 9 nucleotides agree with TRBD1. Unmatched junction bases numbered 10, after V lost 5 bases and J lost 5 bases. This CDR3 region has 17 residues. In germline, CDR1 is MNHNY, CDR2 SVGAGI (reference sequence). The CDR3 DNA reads TGTGCCAGCAGTAGGGGACAGGGAATTAGGGATAATTCACCCCTCCACTTT. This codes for CASSRGQGIRDNSPLHF.